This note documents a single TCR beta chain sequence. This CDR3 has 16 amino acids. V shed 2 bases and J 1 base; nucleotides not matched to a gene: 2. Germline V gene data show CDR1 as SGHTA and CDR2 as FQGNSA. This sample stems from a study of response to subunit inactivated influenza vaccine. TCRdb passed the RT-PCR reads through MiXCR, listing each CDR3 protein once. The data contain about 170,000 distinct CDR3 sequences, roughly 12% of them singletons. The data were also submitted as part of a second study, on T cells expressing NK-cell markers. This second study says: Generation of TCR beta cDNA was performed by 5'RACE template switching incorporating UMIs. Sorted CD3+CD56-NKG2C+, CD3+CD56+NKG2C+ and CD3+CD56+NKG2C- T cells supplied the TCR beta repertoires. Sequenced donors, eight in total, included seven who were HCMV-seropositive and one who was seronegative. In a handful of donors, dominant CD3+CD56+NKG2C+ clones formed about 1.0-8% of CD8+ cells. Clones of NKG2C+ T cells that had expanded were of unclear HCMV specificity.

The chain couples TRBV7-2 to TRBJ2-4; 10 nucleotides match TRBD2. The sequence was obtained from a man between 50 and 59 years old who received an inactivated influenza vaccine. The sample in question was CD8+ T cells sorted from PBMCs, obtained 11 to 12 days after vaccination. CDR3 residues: CASSLSGGAAKNIQYF. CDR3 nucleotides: TGTGCCAGCAGCTTAAGCGGGGGGGCCGCCAAAAACATTCAGTACTTC.